This TCR beta chain was found in a study of beta chain features in type 1 diabetes. Across the study: Cell yields, gender and age were similar in healthy donors and patients. Study-level findings and limits: HLA effects on TCRB rearrangement stayed unresolved here.

What was sequenced were expressed TCRB transcripts, since all of the isolated RNA had been reverse transcribed. Profiled with immunoSEQ multiplex PCR; TCRdb holds only in-frame clones, not every one. This table holds 600,000 to 650,000 clones, 15% found once. This clone has a handful of counts. Antigen specificity is unknown. The CDR3 totals 13 residues. CDR1 is GTSNPN and CDR2 is SVGIG in the germline V gene (reference sequence). V shed 0 bases and J shed 6 bases, with 12 bases lying between them. Sequenced material: naive CD4+ T cells from blood. This TCR was sampled from a young man in good health. The rearrangement joins TRBV30 to TRBJ2-7; D unclear. DNA of the CDR3: TGTGCCTGGAGTGTACATCTAGTGGTCGAGCAGTACTTC. This codes for CAWSVHLVVEQYF.